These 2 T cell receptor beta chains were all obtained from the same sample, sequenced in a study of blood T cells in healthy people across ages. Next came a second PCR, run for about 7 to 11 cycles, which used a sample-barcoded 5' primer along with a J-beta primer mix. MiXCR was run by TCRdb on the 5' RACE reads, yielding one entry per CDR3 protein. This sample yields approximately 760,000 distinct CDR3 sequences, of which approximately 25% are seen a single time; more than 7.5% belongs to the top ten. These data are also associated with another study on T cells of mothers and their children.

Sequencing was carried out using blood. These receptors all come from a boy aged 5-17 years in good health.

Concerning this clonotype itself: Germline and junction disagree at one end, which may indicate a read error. This CDR3 is CASSGRDGANYGYAF. CDR3 in DNA: TGTGCCAGCAGCGGTAGGGACGGAGCTAACTATGGCTACGCCTTC. V is TRBV7-9 and J is TRBJ1-2, with TRBD1 as a possible D gene (5 bases). The CDR3 is 15 amino acids. The germline V gene has CDR1 SEHNR and CDR2 FQNEAQ (reference sequence). Full variable domain (missing parts from reference TRBV7-9 and TRBJ1-2): DTGVSQNPRHKITKRGQNVTFRCDPISEHNRLYWYRQTLGQGPEFLTYFQNEAQLEKSRLLSDRFSAERPKGSFSTLEIQRTEQGDSAMYLCASSGRDGANYGYAFGSGTRLTVV.

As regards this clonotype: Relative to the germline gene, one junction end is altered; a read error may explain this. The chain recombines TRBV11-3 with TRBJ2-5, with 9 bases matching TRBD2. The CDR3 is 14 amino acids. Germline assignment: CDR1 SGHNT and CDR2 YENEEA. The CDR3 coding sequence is TGTGCCAGCAGCCCCGGGACTAGCCAAGAGACCCAGTGCTTC. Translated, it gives CASSPGTSQETQCF.